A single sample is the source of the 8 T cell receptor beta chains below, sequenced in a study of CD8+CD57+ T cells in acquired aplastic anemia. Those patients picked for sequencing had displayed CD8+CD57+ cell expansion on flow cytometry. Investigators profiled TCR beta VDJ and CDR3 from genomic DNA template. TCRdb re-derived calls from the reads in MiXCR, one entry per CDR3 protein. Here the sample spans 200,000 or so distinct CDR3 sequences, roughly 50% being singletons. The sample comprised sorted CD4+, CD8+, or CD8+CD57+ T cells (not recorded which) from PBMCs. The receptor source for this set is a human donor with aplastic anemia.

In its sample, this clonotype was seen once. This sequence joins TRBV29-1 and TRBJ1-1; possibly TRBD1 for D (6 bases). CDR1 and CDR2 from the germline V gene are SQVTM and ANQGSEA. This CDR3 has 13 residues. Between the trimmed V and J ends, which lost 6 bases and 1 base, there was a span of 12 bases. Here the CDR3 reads CSVRQGSNTEAFF. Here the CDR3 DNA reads TGCAGCGTCCGGCAGGGGTCGAACACTGAAGCTTTCTTT.

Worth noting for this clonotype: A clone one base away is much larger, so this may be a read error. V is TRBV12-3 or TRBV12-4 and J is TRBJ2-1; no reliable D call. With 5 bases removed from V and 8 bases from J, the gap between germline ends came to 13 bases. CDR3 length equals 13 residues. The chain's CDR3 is CASSDVNGDEQFF. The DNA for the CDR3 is TGTGCCAGCAGTGACGTCAACGGCGATGAGCAGTTCTTC.

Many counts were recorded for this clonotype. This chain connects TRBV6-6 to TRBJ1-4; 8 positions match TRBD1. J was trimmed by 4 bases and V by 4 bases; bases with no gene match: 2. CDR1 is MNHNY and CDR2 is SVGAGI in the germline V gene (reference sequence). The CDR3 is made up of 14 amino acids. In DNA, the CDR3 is TGTGCCAGCAGTTCGGACAGGGTTAATGAAAAACTGTTTTTT. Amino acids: CASSSDRVNEKLFF.

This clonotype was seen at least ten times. CDR3 in amino acids: CSARDFSGNTIYF. DNA of the CDR3: TGCAGTGCTAGAGACTTCTCTGGAAACACCATATATTTT. J is TRBJ1-3 and V is TRBV20-1; D is undetermined. Germline V gene sequence: CDR1 DFQATT, CDR2 SNEGSKA (reference sequence). The CDR3 runs to 13 residues. V was cut by 0 bases and J by 0 bases, with 3 bases left in between.

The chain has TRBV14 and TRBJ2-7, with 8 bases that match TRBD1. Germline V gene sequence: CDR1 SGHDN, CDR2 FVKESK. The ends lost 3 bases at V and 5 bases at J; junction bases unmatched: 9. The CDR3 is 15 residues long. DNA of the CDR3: TGTGCCAGCAGCCACCACAGGACAGGGCTGGACGAGCAGTACTTC. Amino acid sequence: CASSHHRTGLDEQYF.

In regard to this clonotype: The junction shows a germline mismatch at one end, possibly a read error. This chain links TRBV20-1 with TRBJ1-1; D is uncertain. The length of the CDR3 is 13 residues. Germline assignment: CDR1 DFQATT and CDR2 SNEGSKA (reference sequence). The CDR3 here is CGAREPVDTEAFF. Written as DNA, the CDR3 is TGCGGTGCTAGAGAGCCCGTGGACACTGAAGCTTTCTTT.

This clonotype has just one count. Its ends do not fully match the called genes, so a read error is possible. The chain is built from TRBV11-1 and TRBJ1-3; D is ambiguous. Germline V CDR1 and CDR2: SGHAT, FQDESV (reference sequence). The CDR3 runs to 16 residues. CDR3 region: CASSSGPPGAGNTIYF. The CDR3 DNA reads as TGTGCCAGCAGCTCCGGACCTCCCGGAGCTGGGAACACCATATATTTT.

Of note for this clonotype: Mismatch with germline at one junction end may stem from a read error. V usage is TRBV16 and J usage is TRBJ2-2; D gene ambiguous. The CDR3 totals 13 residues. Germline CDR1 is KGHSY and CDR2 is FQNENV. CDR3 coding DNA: TGTGCCAGCTGCCAAATACAGACCGGGGAGCTGTTTTTT. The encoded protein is CASCQIQTGELFF.